These 10 T cell receptor beta chains were sequenced from one sample in a study of T cell changes during pregnancy in multiple sclerosis. Assay used: immunoSEQ multiplex PCR; TCRdb lists only in-frame clones, some missing. The table records tens of thousands of clones, around 94% of them present only once. The sample was CD4+ T cells from peripheral blood mononuclear cells, taken after pregnancy. The receptors were sampled from a female donor with multiple sclerosis, enrolled in a pregnancy study.

The rearrangement uses TRBV6-6 and TRBJ1-3; the D gene is possibly TRBD1 (6 bases). The CDR3 is 11 residues long. Germline values: CDR1 MNHNY, CDR2 SVGAGI (reference sequence). Trimming left V 5 bases short and J 16 bases short, with 15 bases between. The CDR3 DNA sequence: TGTGCCAGCAGTACCCAGGGGACCAGCTATTTT. Its translation: CASSTQGTSYF.

The chain's CDR3 is CASSGVAIEDEKLFF. The CDR3 DNA sequence: TGTGCCAGCAGCGGCGTTGCAATCGAGGATGAAAAACTGTTTTTT. The chain recombines TRBV5-8 with TRBJ1-4; D ambiguous. Germline V lookup: CDR1 SGHTS, CDR2 YDEGEE. The CDR3 is 15 residues long. The germline V and J ends were trimmed by 4 bases and 6 bases, with 16 bases remaining between them.

The chain uses TRBV11-2 and TRBJ1-2, with a weak D call TRBD1 (6 bases). The CDR3 loop spans 14 amino acids. V was cut by 5 bases and J by 0 bases, with 10 bases left in between. Per germline, CDR1 SGHAT and CDR2 FQNNGV. CDR3 DNA: TGTGCCAGCAGCCACAGGGTACCTAACTATGGCTACACCTTC. This translates into CASSHRVPNYGYTF. Complete variable domain (other parts from reference TRBV11-2 and TRBJ1-2): EAGVAQSPRYKIIEKRQSVAFWCNPISGHATLYWYQQILGQGPKLLIQFQNNGVVDDSQLPKDRFSAERLKGVDSTLKIQPAKLEDSAVYLCASSHRVPNYGYTFGSGTRLTVV.

The chain employs TRBV19 and TRBJ2-3, with 8 bases identical to TRBD2. J gave up 3 bases and V 1 base, and 15 bases lay outside the gene matches. This CDR3 has 19 amino acids. CDR1 and CDR2 from the germline V gene are LNHDA and SQIVND (reference sequence). The CDR3 nucleotides read TGTGCCAGTAGTATAGCTCGTCGGGGGGGAGGAACGAGGACAGATACGCAGTATTTT. This translates into CASSIARRGGGTRTDTQYF.

The chain is built from TRBV6-1 and TRBJ1-6; unclear D gene. The V gene's germline CDR1 is MNHNS and CDR2 SASEGT. Trimming left V 8 bases short and J 9 bases short, with 17 bases between. This CDR3 contains 14 residues. CDR3 in DNA: TGTGCCAGCGCTAACGGCGGGGTTTCTTCACCCCTCCACTTT. Translated, it gives CASANGGVSSPLHF.

The chain recombines TRBV5-5 with TRBJ2-1; D may be TRBD2 (6 bases). V lost 4 bases, J lost 0 bases, and 11 bases lay in between. Germline V lookup: CDR1 SGHKS, CDR2 YYEKEE (reference sequence). CDR3 size: 15 residues. The DNA of the CDR3 is TGTGCCAGCAGCGTAGGGACTTACTCCTACAATGAGCAGTTCTTC. Amino acids: CASSVGTYSYNEQFF.

This chain links TRBV6-1 with TRBJ2-1; D is perhaps TRBD2 (7 bases). This CDR3 has 14 amino acids. In germline, CDR1 is MNHNS, CDR2 SASEGT. V lost 9 bases and J lost 6, with 18 bases in between. The DNA of the CDR3 is TGTGCCAGTCGGGGGGCAGGAGAGATCAATGAGCAGTTCTTC. Protein product: CASRGAGEINEQFF.

The CDR3 DNA reads TGTGCCAGCAGCTACTCCCAGGGATTCGAACCCCATTACGAGCAGTACTTC. This codes for CASSYSQGFEPHYEQYF. The chain is built from TRBV28 and TRBJ2-7; tentative D call: TRBD1 (5 bases). The CDR3 sequence is 17 residues long. Germline lookup yields CDR1 MDHEN and CDR2 SYDVKM. Trimming removed 6 bases at V and 4 bases at J, with 25 bases between.

J is TRBJ1-1 and V is TRBV7-3, with D possibly being TRBD1 (5 bases). The CDR3 length is 15 residues. From germline, CDR1 is SGHTA and CDR2 FQGTGA. V gave up 6 bases and J gave up 5 bases, with 19 bases separating them. The CDR3, as DNA: TGTGCCAGCAGTCCTTGGGGACTACTAGAAACTGAAGCTTTCTTT. It codes for CASSPWGLLETEAFF.

This chain connects TRBV2 to TRBJ2-3; possible D gene TRBD1, 5 bases. The CDR3 extends over 15 amino acids. Deletions cut 4 bases from V and 3 bases from J, with 14 bases between. CDR1 is SNHLY, CDR2 FYNNEI, per germline. This CDR3 is CASSVRQGPTDTQYF. Written as DNA, the CDR3 is TGTGCCAGCAGTGTAAGGCAGGGCCCGACAGATACGCAGTATTTT.